The clone carrying this T cell receptor beta chain was picked up a small number of times. Antigen unknown. This entry is derived from a study of post-analysis software for immune sequencing data. General observations from the study: A handful of TRBV segments, including TRBV5-6, TRBV5-1 and TRBV20-1, were more frequent in patients than controls. With F measure, samples from one preparation batch clustered together strongly.

Trimming cost V 5 bases and J 11 bases, with 17 bases left between them. The CDR3 sequence is 13 residues long. Germline CDR1 SGHTA, CDR2 FQGNSA. Researchers reported that TCR beta cDNA libraries carried unique molecular identifiers. TCRdb reprocessed the PCR reads via MiXCR and lists one record per CDR3 protein. This table holds approximately 350,000 distinct CDR3 sequences, around 37% found once. The chain links TRBV7-2 to TRBJ2-3; D tentatively reads TRBD1 or TRBD2 (7 bases each). The TCR originated in a girl aged 10 to 17 with multiple sclerosis. Input material: blood. CDR3 loop: CASSPSSGGGQYF. Written as DNA, the CDR3 is TGTGCCAGCAGCCCTAGTTCAGGGGGGGGGCAGTATTTT.